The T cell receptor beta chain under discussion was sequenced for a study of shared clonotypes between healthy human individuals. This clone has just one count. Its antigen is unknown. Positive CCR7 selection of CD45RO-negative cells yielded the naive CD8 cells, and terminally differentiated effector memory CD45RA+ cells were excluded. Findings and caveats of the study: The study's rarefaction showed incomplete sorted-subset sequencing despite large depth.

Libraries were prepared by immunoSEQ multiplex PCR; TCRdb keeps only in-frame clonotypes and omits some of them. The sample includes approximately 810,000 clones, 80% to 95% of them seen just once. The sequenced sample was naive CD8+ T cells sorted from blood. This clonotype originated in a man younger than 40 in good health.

CDR3 sequence reads: CASSFDSTGGSLYEQYF. CDR3 nucleotide sequence: TGTGCCAGCAGCTTTGATTCTACAGGGGGCAGCTTATACGAGCAGTACTTC. The gene calls are TRBV5-5 and TRBJ2-7, with 9 positions matching TRBD1. Trimming at V came to 2 bases and at J to 4 bases, leaving 13 bases not matched to a gene. CDR3 length equals 17 residues. In germline, CDR1 is SGHKS, CDR2 YYEKEE (reference sequence). Filled out from reference TRBV5-5 and TRBJ2-7, the complete variable domain reads DAGVTQSPTHLIKTRGQQVTLRCSPISGHKSVSWYQQVLGQGPQFIFQYYEKEERGRGNFPDRFSARQFPNYSSELNVNALLLGDSALYLCASSFDSTGGSLYEQYFGPGTRLTVT.